Presented here are 27 T cell receptor beta chains from one specimen sequenced in a study of T cell changes during pregnancy in multiple sclerosis. Repertoires were generated with immunoSEQ multiplex PCR, while TCRdb's copy carries only in-frame clones and drops some. The data hold tens of thousands of clones, with around 91% observed a single time. Sample: CD4+ T cells from peripheral blood mononuclear cells, taken in the second trimester of pregnancy. Receptor source: a female donor with multiple sclerosis, enrolled in a pregnancy study.

In this sample, this clone turned up once. The chain employs TRBV5-4 and TRBJ2-2, with 12 bases that match TRBD2. Trimming cost V 9 bases and J 3 bases; bases outside gene matches: 6. CDR3 size: 15 residues. From germline, CDR1 is SGHNT and CDR2 YYREEE (reference sequence). The CDR3 loop reads CATRTSGVHTGELFF. The CDR3, as DNA: TGTGCCACCCGGACTAGCGGGGTTCACACCGGGGAGCTGTTTTTT.

The chain joins TRBV25-1 to TRBJ2-3; 10 nucleotides line up with TRBD2. The germline V gene encodes CDR1 MGHDK and CDR2 SYGVNS. This CDR3 has 17 residues. Trimming cost V 2 bases and J 3 bases; bases outside gene matches: 8. CDR3 in DNA: TGTGCCAGCAGTGAAGAAGCGGGGGGGTTCCGAACAGATACGCAGTATTTT. It is translated as CASSEEAGGFRTDTQYF.

Comments on this clone: At one of its ends the junction is not consistent with the germline gene, which may arise from a read error. CDR3 amino acids: CASSPSRTSANTQYF. Written as DNA, the CDR3 is TGTGCTAGCAGCCCATCCCGGACTAGCGCAAATACGCAGTATTTT. This chain links TRBV7-7 with TRBJ2-3; 9 bases are a match to TRBD2. This CDR3 contains 15 residues. Germline loops: CDR1 SSHAT, CDR2 FNYEAQ (reference sequence).

The chain combines TRBV2 with TRBJ2-1; 11 nucleotides agree with TRBD2. Germline loops: CDR1 SNHLY, CDR2 FYNNEI. V was clipped by 6 bases and J by 7 bases; unmatched bases: 8. This CDR3 spans 15 amino acids. The CDR3 spells CASRQLAGGGNEQFF. The CDR3 nucleotides are TGTGCCAGCAGACAGCTAGCGGGAGGCGGGAATGAGCAGTTCTTC.

This sequence joins TRBV7-9 and TRBJ2-1; the match to TRBD2 covers 10 bases. The J segment lost 4 bases and the V segment lost 3 bases, leaving 15 bases of the junction unmatched. The CDR3 contains 19 residues. The germline V gene has CDR1 SEHNR and CDR2 FQNEAQ (reference sequence). In DNA form, the CDR3 reads TGTGCCAGCAGCTTGCGGAATAGCGGGAGGTCCGGGCTGTACAATGAGCAGTTCTTC. Residues: CASSLRNSGRSGLYNEQFF.

This clone was recorded once. The rearrangement links TRBV6-1 to TRBJ2-1; 11 bases map to TRBD2. The CDR3 sequence is 14 residues long. CDR1 and CDR2 from the germline V gene are MNHNS and SASEGT. V dropped 11 bases and J dropped 3; count of bases not matched to a gene: 6. Here the CDR3 reads CAGTSGSVYNEQFF. The CDR3 coding sequence is TGTGCCGGAACTAGCGGGAGCGTCTACAATGAGCAGTTCTTC.

V and J are TRBV4-1 and TRBJ2-2; 9 bases fit TRBD2. Losses at the gene ends were 1 base for V and 5 bases for J; bases not matched to a gene: 5. The CDR3 has 16 residues. The germline V gene encodes CDR1 MGHRA and CDR2 YSYEKL. The DNA for the CDR3 is TGCGCCAGCAGCCAAGTTGCTAGCGGGAAGACCGGGGAGCTGTTTTTT. Its translation is CASSQVASGKTGELFF.

In this sample, this clone turned up once. The rearrangement joins TRBV6-6 to TRBJ1-1, with a possible D match to TRBD1 (6 bases). The germline CDR1 and CDR2 sequences are MNHNY and SVGAGI (reference sequence). The CDR3 is 13 amino acids. The V gene lost 4 bases and the J gene lost 1 base, with 7 bases spanning the gap. The CDR3 here is CASSSQGNTEAFF. CDR3 sequence (DNA): TGTGCCAGCAGTTCACAGGGGAACACTGAAGCTTTCTTT.

The chain uses TRBV4-1 and TRBJ2-7, with 12 bases matching TRBD2. Germline lookup yields CDR1 MGHRA and CDR2 YSYEKL. The length of the CDR3 is 19 residues. V shed 0 bases, J shed 0 bases, and the junction held 9 bases outside the gene matches. CDR3 amino acids: CASSQEFLAGGTRSYEQYF. The DNA for the CDR3 is TGCGCCAGCAGCCAAGAATTCCTAGCGGGGGGGACCCGCTCCTACGAGCAGTACTTC.

The chain recombines TRBV4-3 with TRBJ2-4; perhaps TRBD2 as D (6 bases). CDR1 and CDR2 from the germline V gene are LGHNA and YSLEER. Trimming stripped 4 bases from V and 3 bases from J, with 13 bases between. CDR3 length: 15 amino acids. The CDR3 here is CASSRAEGGKNIQYF. The CDR3 DNA reads TGCGCCAGCAGCCGGGCGGAGGGAGGCAAAAACATTCAGTACTTC.

In its sample, this clone was seen once. The gene calls are TRBV5-1 and TRBJ1-1; D possibly corresponds to TRBD1 (5 bases). This CDR3 is 16 amino acids long. The germline V and J ends were trimmed by 4 bases and 0 bases, with 16 bases remaining between them. Germline V lookup: CDR1 SGHRS, CDR2 YFSETQ. The DNA of the CDR3 is TGCGCCAGCAGCCCTCTCCTCGCCAGGGTGAACACTGAAGCTTTCTTT. This gives the protein CASSPLLARVNTEAFF.

In this sample, this clone turned up once. The chain is built from TRBV25-1 and TRBJ2-3, with 8 bases identical to TRBD1. J was trimmed by 1 base and V by 6 bases; bases with no gene match: 9. The length of the CDR3 is 16 residues. CDR1 is MGHDK and CDR2 is SYGVNS in the germline V gene. The DNA for the CDR3 is TGTGCCAGCAGACCTGGACAGGGATGGGGCACAGATACGCAGTATTTT. It translates to CASRPGQGWGTDTQYF.

The J gene is TRBJ2-3, the V gene TRBV7-9; D is ambiguous. The germline V and J ends were trimmed by 3 bases and 1 base, with 5 bases remaining between them. CDR3 length: 13 amino acids. The germline gives CDR1 SEHNR, CDR2 FQNEAQ (reference sequence). The CDR3: CASSFERTDTQYF. CDR3 in DNA: TGTGCCAGCAGCTTCGAGCGCACAGATACGCAGTATTTT.

The CDR3 DNA reads as TGTGCCAGCAGCTTTAGTGGGACAGATGCCTACGAGCAGTACTTC. It is translated as CASSFSGTDAYEQYF. The chain is built from TRBV7-2 and TRBJ2-7; 7 bases align to TRBD1. CDR1 and CDR2 (germline): SGHTA, FQGNSA. Losses at the gene ends were 3 bases for V and 2 bases for J; bases not matched to a gene: 7. This CDR3 region has 15 residues.

The chain couples TRBV18 to TRBJ2-2, with 8 bases that match TRBD1. Germline V lookup: CDR1 KGHSH, CDR2 LQKENI. CDR3 length: 16 residues. V trimming: 2 bases; J trimming: 5 bases; junction bases outside the gene matches: 7. CDR3 bases: TGTGCCAGCTCACCAATAGCGACAGGGGAAACCGGGGAGCTGTTTTTT. Encoded protein: CASSPIATGETGELFF.

The J gene is TRBJ1-2, the V gene TRBV29-1; 10 bases line up with TRBD1. The length of the CDR3 is 15 residues. CDR1 and CDR2 from the germline V gene are SQVTM and ANQGSEA. V trimming: 0 bases; J trimming: 8 bases; junction bases outside the gene matches: 9. CDR3 region: CSVEESRQGAWGYTF. CDR3 bases: TGCAGCGTTGAAGAGAGCCGACAGGGGGCTTGGGGCTACACCTTC.

The genes are TRBV29-1 and TRBJ1-3, with 8 bases that match TRBD1. Germline CDR1 SQVTM, CDR2 ANQGSEA. Unmatched junction bases numbered 19, after V lost 6 bases and J lost 0 bases. CDR3 size: 19 residues. CDR3 in amino acids: CSVVCGDRRLILSGNTIYF. The CDR3 nucleotides read TGCAGCGTGGTATGTGGGGACAGGAGGCTAATACTCTCTGGAAACACCATATATTTT.

The rearrangement links TRBV28 to TRBJ1-1; tentative D call: TRBD1 (5 bases). V lost 7 bases and J 0 bases, leaving 18 bases between the germline ends. This CDR3 is 16 amino acids long. Germline V gene data show CDR1 as MDHEN and CDR2 as SYDVKM. The CDR3 DNA is TGTGCCAGCATATCAGCAGGGCACTTCATGAACACTGAAGCTTTCTTT. Translated, it gives CASISAGHFMNTEAFF.

In regard to this clone: The same CDR3 is also encoded by other DNA sequences in this sample. The chain links TRBV7-2 to TRBJ2-5; the match to TRBD1 covers 7 bases. With V trimmed by 5 bases and J by 2 bases, 2 bases remained unmatched. The CDR3 is 13 residues long. The germline V gene encodes CDR1 SGHTA and CDR2 FQGNSA. In DNA form, the CDR3 reads TGTGCCAGCAGCCGGGGACAGCAAGAGACCCAGTACTTC. It is translated as CASSRGQQETQYF.

The rearrangement uses TRBV6-6 and TRBJ1-2, with D unclear. V was cut by 6 bases and J by 7 bases, with 18 bases left in between. Looked up from germline, CDR1 is MNHNY and CDR2 is SVGAGI (reference sequence). The CDR3 has 14 amino acids. CDR3: CASSRGGSRSGYTF. The CDR3, as DNA: TGTGCCAGCAGCCGTGGAGGCAGTCGAAGTGGCTACACCTTC.

This chain connects TRBV7-9 to TRBJ2-1; unclear D gene. Trimming shortened V by 0 bases and J by 6 bases, and 6 bases separated the two germline ends. The CDR3 spans 13 residues. Germline V CDR1 and CDR2: SEHNR, FQNEAQ (reference sequence). CDR3 coding DNA: TGTGCCAGCAGCTTAGCACCACTCAATGAGCAGTTCTTC. It yields the protein CASSLAPLNEQFF.

This chain joins TRBV20-1 and TRBJ2-4; 9 bases agree with TRBD1. The CDR3 covers 11 residues. From germline, CDR1 is DFQATT and CDR2 SNEGSKA (reference sequence). V gave up 7 bases and J gave up 5 bases; unmatched junction bases: 0. This chain's CDR3 is CSGTGENIQYF. CDR3 DNA: TGCAGTGGGACAGGGGAAAACATTCAGTACTTC.

The table lists this clone with a few counts. V and J are TRBV5-6 and TRBJ1-5; D uncertain. Germline-derived CDR1 and CDR2 are SGHDT and YYEEEE. V lost 0 bases to trimming and J lost 1 base, with 8 bases between them. The length of the CDR3 is 15 residues. The CDR3 bases are TGTGCCAGCAGCTTGGGAGGGTTAAGCAATCAGCCCCAGCATTTT. It encodes CASSLGGLSNQPQHF. The full variable domain, completed using reference TRBV5-6 and TRBJ1-5, is DAGVTQSPTHLIKTRGQQVTLRCSPKSGHDTVSWYQQALGQGPQFIFQYYEEEERQRGNFPDRFSGHQFPNYSSELNVNALLLGDSALYLCASSLGGLSNQPQHFGDGTRLSIL.

The J gene is TRBJ1-2, the V gene TRBV18; 7 nucleotides line up with TRBD1. In germline, CDR1 is KGHSH, CDR2 LQKENI. J gave up 8 bases and V 3 bases, and 6 bases lay outside the gene matches. The CDR3 is made up of 13 amino acids. The CDR3 DNA follows: TGTGCCAGCTCACCCGGACAGGTCGAGGGCTACACCTTC. It specifies CASSPGQVEGYTF. Drawing the rest from reference TRBV18 and TRBJ1-2, the complete variable domain is NAGVMQNPRHLVRRRGQEARLRCSPMKGHSHVYWYRQLPEEGLKFMVYLQKENIIDESGMPKERFSAEFPKEGPSILRIQQVVRGDSAAYFCASSPGQVEGYTFGSGTRLTVV.

The rearrangement joins TRBV5-4 to TRBJ2-1, with D maybe TRBD2 (5 bases). The germline gives CDR1 SGHNT, CDR2 YYREEE (reference sequence). The CDR3 spans 17 residues. V was pared by 0 bases and J by 0 bases, with 13 bases between. In nucleotides, the CDR3 is TGTGCCAGCAGCTTGGTGTTGGGCGGGTCCTCCTACAATGAGCAGTTCTTC. This codes for CASSLVLGGSSYNEQFF.

This CDR3 is CASRSHLGGGAANEKLFF. DNA for the CDR3: TGTGCCAGCAGATCCCATCTTGGAGGGGGCGCCGCTAATGAAAAACTGTTTTTT. The rearrangement uses TRBV7-2 and TRBJ1-4, with 7 bases that match TRBD1. With V trimmed by 6 bases and J by 3 bases, 16 bases remained unmatched. The CDR3 loop spans 18 amino acids. CDR1 is SGHTA and CDR2 is FQGNSA in the germline V gene.

The rearrangement uses TRBV6-5 and TRBJ2-5, with 10 bases that match TRBD1. Per the germline V gene, CDR1 is MNHEY and CDR2 is SVGAGI. The V and J ends lost 4 bases and 5 bases, in that order; junction bases with no gene match: 7. CDR3 size: 15 residues. The CDR3: CASSSRTGGTETQYF. The CDR3 bases are TGTGCCAGCAGTTCCCGGACAGGGGGGACGGAGACCCAGTACTTC.